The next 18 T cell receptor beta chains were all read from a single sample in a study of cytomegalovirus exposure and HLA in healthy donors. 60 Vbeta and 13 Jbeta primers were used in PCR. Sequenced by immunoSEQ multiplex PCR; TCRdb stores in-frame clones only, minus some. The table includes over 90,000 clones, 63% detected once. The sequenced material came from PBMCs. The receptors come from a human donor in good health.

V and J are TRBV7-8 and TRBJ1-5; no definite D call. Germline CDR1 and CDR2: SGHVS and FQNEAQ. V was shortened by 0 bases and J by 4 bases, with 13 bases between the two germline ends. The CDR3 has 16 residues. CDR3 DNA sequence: TGTGCCAGCAGCTTAGCGCTCGGGGTCGGTAATCAGCCCCAGCATTTT. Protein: CASSLALGVGNQPQHF.

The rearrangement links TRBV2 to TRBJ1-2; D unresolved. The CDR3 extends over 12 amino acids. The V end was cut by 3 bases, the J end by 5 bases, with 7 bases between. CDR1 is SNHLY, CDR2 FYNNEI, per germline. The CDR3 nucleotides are TGTGCCAGCAGTGAGGCGGGATATGGCTACACCTTC. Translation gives CASSEAGYGYTF.

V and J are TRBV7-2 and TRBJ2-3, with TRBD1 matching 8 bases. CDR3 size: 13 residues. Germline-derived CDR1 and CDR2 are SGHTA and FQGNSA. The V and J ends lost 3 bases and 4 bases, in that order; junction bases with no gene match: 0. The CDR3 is CASSLGQADTQYF. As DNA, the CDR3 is TGTGCCAGCAGCTTGGGACAGGCAGATACGCAGTATTTT. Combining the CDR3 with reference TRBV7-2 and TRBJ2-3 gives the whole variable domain GAGVSQSPSNKVTEKGKDVELRCDPISGHTALYWYRQSLGQGLEFLIYFQGNSAPDKSGLPSDRFSAERTGGSVSTLTIQRTQQEDSAVYLCASSLGQADTQYFGPGTRLTVL.

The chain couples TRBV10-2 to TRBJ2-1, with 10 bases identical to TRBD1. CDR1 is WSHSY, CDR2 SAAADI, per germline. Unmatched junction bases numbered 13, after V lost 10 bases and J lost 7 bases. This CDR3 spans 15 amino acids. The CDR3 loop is CATARAGQGYNEQFF. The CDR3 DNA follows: TGCGCCACCGCTCGCGCGGGACAGGGGTATAATGAGCAGTTCTTC.

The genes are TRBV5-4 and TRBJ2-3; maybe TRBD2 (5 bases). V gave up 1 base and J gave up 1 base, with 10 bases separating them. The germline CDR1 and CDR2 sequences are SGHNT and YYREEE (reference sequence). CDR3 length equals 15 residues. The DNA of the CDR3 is TGTGCCAGCAGCTTGCGATTCGGGGGCACAGATACGCAGTATTTT. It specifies CASSLRFGGTDTQYF.

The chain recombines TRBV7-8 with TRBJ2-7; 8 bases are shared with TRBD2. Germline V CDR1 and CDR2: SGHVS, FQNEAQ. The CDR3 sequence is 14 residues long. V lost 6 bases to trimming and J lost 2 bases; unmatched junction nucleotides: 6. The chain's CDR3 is CASRGAGAAYEQYF. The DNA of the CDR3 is TGTGCCAGCAGGGGAGCGGGAGCCGCCTACGAGCAGTACTTC. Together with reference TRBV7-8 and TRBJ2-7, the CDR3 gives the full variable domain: GAGVSQSPRYKVAKRGQDVALRCDPISGHVSLFWYQQALGQGPEFLTYFQNEAQLDKSGLPSDRFFAERPEGSVSTLKIQRTQQEDSAVYLCASRGAGAAYEQYFGPGTRLTVT.

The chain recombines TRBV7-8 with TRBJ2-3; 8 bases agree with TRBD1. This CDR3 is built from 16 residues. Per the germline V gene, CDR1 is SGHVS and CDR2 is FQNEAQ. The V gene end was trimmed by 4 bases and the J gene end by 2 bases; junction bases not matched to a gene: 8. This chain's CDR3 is CASSYRDRKITDTQYF. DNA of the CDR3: TGTGCCAGCAGCTACCGGGACAGGAAAATCACAGATACGCAGTATTTT.

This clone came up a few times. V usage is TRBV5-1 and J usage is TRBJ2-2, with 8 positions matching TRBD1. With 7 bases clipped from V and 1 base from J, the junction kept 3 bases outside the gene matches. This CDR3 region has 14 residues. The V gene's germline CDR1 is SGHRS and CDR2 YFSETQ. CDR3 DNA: TGCGCCAGCCAGGGACAGGAGAACACCGGGGAGCTGTTTTTT. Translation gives CASQGQENTGELFF.

The DNA for the CDR3 is TGTGCCAGCAGCTTTGGCAGGGCGAGTGGCTACACCTTC. It translates to CASSFGRASGYTF. The chain carries TRBV13 and TRBJ1-2; D perhaps matches TRBD1 (5 bases). Between the trimmed V and J ends, which lost 3 bases and 7 bases, there was a span of 12 bases. The V gene's germline CDR1 is PRHDT and CDR2 FYEKMQ (reference sequence). CDR3 length: 13 residues.

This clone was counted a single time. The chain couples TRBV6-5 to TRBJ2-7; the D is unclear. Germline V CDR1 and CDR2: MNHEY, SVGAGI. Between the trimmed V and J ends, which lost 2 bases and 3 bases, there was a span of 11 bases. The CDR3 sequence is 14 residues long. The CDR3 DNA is TGTGCCAGCAGTTACCGTGGCCAAAACTACGAGCAGTACTTC. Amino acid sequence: CASSYRGQNYEQYF.

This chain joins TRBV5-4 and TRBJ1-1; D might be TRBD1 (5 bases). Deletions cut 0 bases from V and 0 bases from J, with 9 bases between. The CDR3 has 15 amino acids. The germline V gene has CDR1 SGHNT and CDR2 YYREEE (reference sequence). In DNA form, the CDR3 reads TGTGCCAGCAGCTTGGGGGGCTCAGTGAACACTGAAGCTTTCTTT. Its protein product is CASSLGGSVNTEAFF.

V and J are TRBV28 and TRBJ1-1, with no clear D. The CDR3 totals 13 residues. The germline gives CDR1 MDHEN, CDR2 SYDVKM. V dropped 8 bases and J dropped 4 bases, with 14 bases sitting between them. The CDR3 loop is CASGELRSTEAFF. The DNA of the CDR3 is TGTGCCAGCGGAGAGTTGCGGAGCACTGAAGCTTTCTTT.

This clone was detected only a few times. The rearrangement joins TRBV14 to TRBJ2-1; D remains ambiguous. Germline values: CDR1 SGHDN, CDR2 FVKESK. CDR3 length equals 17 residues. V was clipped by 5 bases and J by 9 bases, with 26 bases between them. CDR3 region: CASSSHRVLSIIGEQFF. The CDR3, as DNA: TGTGCCAGCAGCTCCCACCGGGTCCTCAGCATTATCGGTGAGCAGTTCTTC.

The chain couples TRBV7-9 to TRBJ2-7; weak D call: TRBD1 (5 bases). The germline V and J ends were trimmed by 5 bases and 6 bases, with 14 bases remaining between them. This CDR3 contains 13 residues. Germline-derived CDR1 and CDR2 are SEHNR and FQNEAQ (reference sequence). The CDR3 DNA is TGTGCCAGCAGCGGTGTCCAGGGTGGCGAGCAGTACTTC. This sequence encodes CASSGVQGGEQYF.

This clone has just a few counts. DNA for the CDR3: TGTGCCAGCAGCCCCCTAAGGACTAGTCTAGATACGCAGTATTTT. Translated: CASSPLRTSLDTQYF. The chain uses TRBV11-2 and TRBJ2-3; TRBD2 matches 7 bases. With 5 bases clipped from V and 5 bases from J, the junction kept 10 bases outside the gene matches. CDR1 is SGHAT, CDR2 FQNNGV, per germline. The CDR3 has 15 residues.

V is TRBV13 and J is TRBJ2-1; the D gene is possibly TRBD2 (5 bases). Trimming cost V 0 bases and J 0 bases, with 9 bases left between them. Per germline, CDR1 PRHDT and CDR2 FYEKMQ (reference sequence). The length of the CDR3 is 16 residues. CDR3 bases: TGTGCCAGCAGCTTAGGGGACTTAGGCTCCTACAATGAGCAGTTCTTC. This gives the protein CASSLGDLGSYNEQFF.

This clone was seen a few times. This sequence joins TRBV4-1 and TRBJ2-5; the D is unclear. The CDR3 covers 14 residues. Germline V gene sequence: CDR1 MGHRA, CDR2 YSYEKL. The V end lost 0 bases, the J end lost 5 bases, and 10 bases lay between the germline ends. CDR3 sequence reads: CASSQERKWETQYF. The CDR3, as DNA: TGCGCCAGCAGCCAAGAGAGGAAGTGGGAGACCCAGTACTTC.

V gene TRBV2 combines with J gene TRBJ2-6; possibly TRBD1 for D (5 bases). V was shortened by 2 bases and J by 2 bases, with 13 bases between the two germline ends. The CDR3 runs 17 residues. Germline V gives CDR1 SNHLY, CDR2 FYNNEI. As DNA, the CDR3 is TGTGCCAGCAGTGAATACCGGGCAGGGACTGGGGCCAACGTCCTGACTTTC. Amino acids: CASSEYRAGTGANVLTF.